This TCR beta chain was recorded in a study of blood T cell repertoires in COVID-19. The germline gives CDR1 MNHEY, CDR2 SVGAGI. The CDR3 consists of 15 residues. Trimming removed 5 bases from V and 2 bases from J, with 15 bases in between. Profiling relied on immunoSEQ multiplex PCR, and the TCRdb table lists in-frame clones only, not all of them. Found here are approximately 210,000 clones, approximately 80% of them singletons; the top ten hold 4.3%. V usage is TRBV6-5 and J usage is TRBJ1-2, with D perhaps matching TRBD1 (6 bases). The receptor was isolated from a man under 40 with acute COVID-19. The specimen sequenced was PBMCs or T cells enriched from blood (not recorded which). The CDR3 sequence is CASSRVDSANYGYTF. Here the CDR3 DNA reads TGTGCCAGCAGTCGAGTGGACAGCGCGAACTATGGCTACACCTTC.